The rows below give T cell receptor beta chains drawn from one sample of a study of PD-L1 blockade in urothelial cancer. Here immunoSEQ multiplex PCR was the method, and the copy in TCRdb shows in-frame clones only, minus some. The sample has approximately 58,000 clones; about four fifths are singletons. The sequences come from PBMCs, collected around atezolizumab (anti-PD-L1) treatment. Receptor source: a man aged 70-80 years with urothelial cancer. CDR3s include the opening cysteine and the closing phenylalanine or tryptophan. D genes are given only for firm matches. Not all rows give a size; the values are once, few, many and, for expanded clones, a class.

V	length	size	J	D	DNA	CDR3
TRBV2	15	.	TRBJ2-3	TRBD2	TGTGCCAGCCAAGAACTAGCGGGAGCAGGAGATACGCAGTATTTT	CASQELAGAGDTQYF
TRBV28	15	.	TRBJ1-2	TRBD1	TGTGCCAGCAGTTTAAAGACAGGGTGGGGGTATGGCTACACCTTC	CASSLKTGWGYGYTF
TRBV15	15	few	TRBJ2-2	.	TGTGCCACCAGCAGAGATGGAGGAGGGCTCGGGGAGCTGTTTTTT	CATSRDGGGLGELFF
TRBV10-1	15	.	TRBJ2-2	.	TGCGCCAGCAGTGGCGGGGTGGCGAACACCGGGGAGCTGTTTTTT	CASSGGVANTGELFF
TRBV6-6	11	.	TRBJ2-1	.	TGTGCCAGCAGTTCAGTAGGGAGGCGGTTCTTC	CASSSVGRRFF
TRBV7-2	21	few	TRBJ1-1	TRBD1	TGTGCCAGCAGCTTAGCGATATTACAGGGGGCGGACCGAACGCTGAACACTGAAGCTTTCTTT	CASSLAILQGADRTLNTEAFF
TRBV9	14	.	TRBJ2-7	TRBD2	TGTGCCAGCAGCACCGGGGGGGGTAGCCACGAGCAGTACTTC	CASSTGGGSHEQYF
TRBV6-6	15	.	TRBJ1-4	.	TGTGCCAGCAGTTACGAGGGGGTCCCTAATGAAAAACTGTTTTTT	CASSYEGVPNEKLFF
TRBV7-9	19	.	TRBJ1-3	TRBD1	TGTGCCAGCAGCCCCCGGGGGCCCCAGGGGGCGAGCTTTGGAAACACCATATATTTT	CASSPRGPQGASFGNTIYF
TRBV2	13	.	TRBJ2-7	.	TGTGCCAGCCACTTAGAGGCCTTAGACGAGCAGTACTTC	CASHLEALDEQYF
TRBV6-6	14	.	TRBJ2-7	.	TGTGCCAGCAGTTACTCGCAGGGTAACTACGAGCAGTACTTC	CASSYSQGNYEQYF
TRBV28	17	.	TRBJ2-2	.	TGTGCCAGCAGCCCGATTTCGGGGAGTAGGGTCGTCGGGGAGCTGTTTTTT	CASSPISGSRVVGELFF
TRBV21-1	13	.	TRBJ1-5	.	TGTGCCAGCAGCAGTCCCGGTGTTCAGCCCCAGCATTTT	CASSSPGVQPQHF
TRBV7-9	15	.	TRBJ2-3	.	TGTGCCAGCAGCTTAGCGTCCCTGTCCACAGATACGCAGTATTTT	CASSLASLSTDTQYF
TRBV2	16	.	TRBJ2-7	TRBD2	TGTGCCAGCAGTGGGACTAGTGGGTTAAGCTCCTACGAGCAGTACTTC	CASSGTSGLSSYEQYF
TRBV7-2	14	.	TRBJ1-3	.	TGTGCCAGCAGCTCCTCTTTTCCTGGAAACACCATATATTTT	CASSSSFPGNTIYF
TRBV7-9	16	.	TRBJ2-4	TRBD1	TGTGCCAGCAGCTCGACAGGGGAGGAAGGCAAAAACATTCAGTACTTC	CASSSTGEEGKNIQYF
TRBV5-1	12	.	TRBJ2-7	.	TGCGCCAGCAGCCTGACTCACTACGAGCAGTACTTC	CASSLTHYEQYF
TRBV11-2	15	.	TRBJ2-3	TRBD2	TGTGCCAGCAGCTCACTAGCGGGTAGCACAGATACGCAGTATTTT	CASSSLAGSTDTQYF
TRBV28	14	.	TRBJ1-2	.	TGTGCCAGCAGTTTCGGGGGGCAGCACTATGGCTACACCTTC	CASSFGGQHYGYTF
TRBV5-1	15	.	TRBJ1-2	.	TGCGCCAGCAGCTTGGATATGTCGTCTAACTATGGCTACACCTTC	CASSLDMSSNYGYTF
TRBV6-6	14	.	TRBJ2-5	TRBD2	TGTGCCAGCACCGATTATGCGGGGGGAGAGACCCAGTACTTC	CASTDYAGGETQYF
TRBV5-4	13	.	TRBJ1-2	TRBD1	TGTGCCAGCAGCTTGGGGACAGGTTATGGCTACACCTTC	CASSLGTGYGYTF
TRBV5-1	15	.	TRBJ1-4	TRBD1	TGCGCCAGCAGCTTACGAGGGGGCGCGGAAGAAAAACTGTTTTTT	CASSLRGGAEEKLFF
TRBV27	12	few	TRBJ1-2	.	TGTGCCAGCAGGGCCGGGACTTGGGGCTACACCTTC	CASRAGTWGYTF
TRBV7-7	15	.	TRBJ2-3	TRBD2	TGTGCTAGCAGCTTGGGACTAGCGGGAGGAGATACGCAGTATTTT	CASSLGLAGGDTQYF
TRBV25-1	13	.	TRBJ1-3	TRBD1	TGTGCCAGCGGGCAGGGGGTCGGAAACACCATATATTTT	CASGQGVGNTIYF
TRBV27	18	.	TRBJ2-2	TRBD2	TGTGCCAGCAGTCCCTCTCTCCTAGCGGGAGTTGGTACCGGGGAGCTGTTTTTT	CASSPSLLAGVGTGELFF
TRBV6-1	14	.	TRBJ2-5	TRBD2	TGTGCCAGCAGTCCGCGGGGGGTAAGGGAGACCCAGTACTTC	CASSPRGVRETQYF
TRBV15	16	.	TRBJ1-5	.	TGTGCCACCAGCAGCTCCAGACAGGTCGGCAATCAGCCCCAGCATTTT	CATSSSRQVGNQPQHF
TRBV6-6	15	.	TRBJ2-7	TRBD1	TGTGCCAGCAGTTACCCGACAGGGAGCTCCTACGAGCAGTACTTC	CASSYPTGSSYEQYF
TRBV6-6	15	.	TRBJ1-5	TRBD1	TGTGCCAGCAGGCAACCCGGGGACAGGGGCCAGCCCCAGCATTTT	CASRQPGDRGQPQHF
TRBV19	20	.	TRBJ2-1	TRBD2	TGTGCCAGTAGTATATCGAGGCTAGCGGGAGCCCCCCGGACTCACAATGAGCAGTTCTTC	CASSISRLAGAPRTHNEQFF
TRBV5-6	14	.	TRBJ1-2	.	TGTGCCAGCAGCTTTACGGCAGGGAACTATGGCTACACCTTC	CASSFTAGNYGYTF
TRBV29-1	13	.	TRBJ2-1	.	TGCAGCGTTTTGACAGGTCTCTACAATGAGCAGTTCTTC	CSVLTGLYNEQFF
TRBV10-3	12	.	TRBJ2-7	.	TGTGCCATCTTCCCGGGAGTGGGCGAGCAGTACTTC	CAIFPGVGEQYF
TRBV2	23	.	TRBJ2-1	TRBD2	TGTGCCAGCAGTACCTCCCTCTCCATGGGACTAGCGGGAGGCCGGAGTGTTTACAATGAGCAGTTCTTC	CASSTSLSMGLAGGRSVYNEQFF
TRBV5-1	15	.	TRBJ2-3	.	TGCGCCAGCAGCTCTAGACAGAGTAGCACAGATACGCAGTATTTT	CASSSRQSSTDTQYF
TRBV5-1	14	.	TRBJ2-5	.	TGCGCCAGCAGCTCCCCACTAGAAGTTGAGACCCAGTACTTC	CASSSPLEVETQYF
TRBV7-8	16	once	TRBJ2-5	.	TGTGCCAGCAGCTCTACGTCCAACATGGGAGTGGAGACCCAGTACTTC	CASSSTSNMGVETQYF
TRBV25-1	16	.	TRBJ2-2	TRBD1	TGTGCCAGCAGTGATCCTGGACAGGGAGCCACCGGGGAGCTGTTTTTT	CASSDPGQGATGELFF
TRBV7-9	14	.	TRBJ2-7	.	TGTGCCAGCAGCGGAGGGGGCCTCTCCTACGAGCAGTACTTC	CASSGGGLSYEQYF
TRBV9	14	once	TRBJ2-7	.	TGTGCCAGCAGCGTCGGGCAGGGGAACAACGAGCAGTACTTC	CASSVGQGNNEQYF
TRBV10-1	13	.	TRBJ2-3	TRBD2	TGCGCCAGCAGTGGACTAGCGGGAGATACGCAGTATTTT	CASSGLAGDTQYF
TRBV12-2	19	.	TRBJ1-2	.	TGTGCAAGTCGCTCCACGGGGAGGGGACAGGGAAACGTAAGTTATGGCTACACCTTC	CASRSTGRGQGNVSYGYTF